This T cell receptor beta chain came from a study of blood T cell repertoires in COVID-19. Study as a whole: The samples span acute and convalescent COVID-19 from the United States, Italy and Spain. T cells, B-cell-depleted T cells, or PBMCs supplied cDNA or gDNA.

The data were produced by immunoSEQ multiplex PCR, yet TCRdb's version contains in-frame clones alone and is incomplete. Among 150,000 to 200,000 clones, just under 90% were seen once, and the ten largest hold 12%. Trimming cost V 9 bases and J 4 bases, with 13 bases left between them. The CDR3 is 13 amino acids. Germline-derived CDR1 and CDR2 are LNHDA and SQIVND (reference sequence). The chain couples TRBV19 to TRBJ1-5; D possibly corresponds to TRBD1 (6 bases). This receptor was identified in a woman aged 70 to 79 with COVID-19, enrolled during active disease. The sequencing sample was made of peripheral blood. Written as DNA, the CDR3 is TGTGCCAGCCGAACAGGGATTAATCAGCCCCAGCATTTT. This codes for CASRTGINQPQHF.